A selection of T cell receptor beta chains follows, all from one sample in a study of blood T cell repertoires in COVID-19. Sequenced by immunoSEQ multiplex PCR; TCRdb stores in-frame clones only, minus some. This sample carries roughly 400,000 clones, about 90% of them seen once, and the ten largest clones take 1.7%. Sequencing was done on a sample of PBMCs or T cells enriched from blood (not recorded which). All receptors derive from a woman in her twenties or thirties who had recovered from COVID-19. Both conserved end residues are part of each CDR3. D genes are given only for firm matches. A clone size is listed for some rows: how often the clone was seen (once, few, many), or a class if it is expanded.

v_call	j_call	d_call	clone_size	cdr3_aa	cdr3_nt
TRBV6-5	TRBJ2-1	-	-	CASGPGHYEQFF	TGTGCCAGCGGACCGGGACACTATGAGCAGTTCTTC
TRBV27	TRBJ2-7	-	-	CASSLGGSDLYEQYF	TGTGCCAGCAGCTTGGGGGGTAGCGACCTCTACGAGCAGTACTTC
TRBV20-1	TRBJ2-4	TRBD2	-	CSASPSGDRWDIQYF	TGCAGTGCTAGTCCTAGCGGGGATAGATGGGACATTCAGTACTTC
TRBV5-5	TRBJ1-2	TRBD1	-	CASSSVTGEGYGYTF	TGTGCCAGCAGCTCGGTGACAGGGGAAGGGTATGGCTACACCTTC
TRBV21-1	TRBJ2-7	-	-	CASSPGGGFLPYEQYF	TGTGCCAGCAGCCCCGGAGGGGGCTTTCTTCCATACGAGCAGTACTTC
TRBV5-4	TRBJ2-5	TRBD1	-	CASSSNLGQGDQETQYF	TGTGCCAGCAGCTCGAACCTCGGACAGGGGGACCAAGAGACCCAGTACTTC
TRBV25-1	TRBJ1-2	TRBD1	once	CASSANLTGGDGYTF	TGTGCCAGCAGTGCCAATTTAACAGGGGGCGATGGCTACACCTTC
TRBV12-3/TRBV12-4	TRBJ1-1	-	-	CASSPFGNTEAFF	TGTGCCAGCAGCCCTTTCGGGAACACTGAAGCTTTCTTT
TRBV5-4	TRBJ2-1	TRBD2	-	CASSGRASGSNEQFF	TGTGCCAGCAGCGGGAGGGCTAGCGGGAGCAATGAGCAGTTCTTC
TRBV14	TRBJ2-7	-	-	CASSHLGTTGREQYF	TGTGCCAGCAGCCACCTTGGAACGACAGGGAGGGAGCAGTACTTC